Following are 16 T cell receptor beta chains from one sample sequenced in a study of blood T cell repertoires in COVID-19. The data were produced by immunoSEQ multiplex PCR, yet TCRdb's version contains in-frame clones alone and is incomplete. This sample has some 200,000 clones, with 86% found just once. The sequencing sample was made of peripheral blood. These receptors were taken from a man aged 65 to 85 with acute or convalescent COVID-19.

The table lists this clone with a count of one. CDR3 in amino acids: CASTPGTVYQPQHF. The CDR3 DNA reads TGTGCCAGCACTCCCGGGACAGTTTATCAGCCCCAGCATTTT. The rearrangement links TRBV2 to TRBJ1-5; 7 bases match TRBD1. The CDR3 sequence is 14 residues long. Per germline, CDR1 SNHLY and CDR2 FYNNEI. Trimming took 7 bases from V and 5 from J; bases not matched to a gene: 8.

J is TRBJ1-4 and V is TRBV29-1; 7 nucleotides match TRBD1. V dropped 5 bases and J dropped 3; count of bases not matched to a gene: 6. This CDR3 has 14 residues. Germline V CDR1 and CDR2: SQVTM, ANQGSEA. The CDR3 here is CSVLKGASNEKLFF. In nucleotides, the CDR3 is TGCAGCGTTCTAAAGGGGGCGTCTAATGAAAAACTGTTTTTT.

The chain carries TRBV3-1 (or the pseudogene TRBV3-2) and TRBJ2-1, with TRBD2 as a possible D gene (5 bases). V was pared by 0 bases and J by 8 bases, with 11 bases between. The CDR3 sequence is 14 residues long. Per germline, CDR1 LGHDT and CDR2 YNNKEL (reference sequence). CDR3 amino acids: CASSQEGLAHEQFF. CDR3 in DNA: TGTGCCAGCAGCCAAGAAGGGCTAGCCCATGAGCAGTTCTTC.

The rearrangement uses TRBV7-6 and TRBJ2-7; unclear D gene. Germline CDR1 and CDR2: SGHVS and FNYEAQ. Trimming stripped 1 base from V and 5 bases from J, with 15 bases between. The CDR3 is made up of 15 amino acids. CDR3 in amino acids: CASSLELGRFNEQYF. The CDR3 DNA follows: TGTGCCAGCAGCTTAGAGTTGGGCAGGTTCAACGAGCAGTACTTC. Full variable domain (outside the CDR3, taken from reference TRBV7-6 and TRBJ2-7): GAGVSQSPRYKVTKRGQDVALRCDPISGHVSLYWYRQALGQGPEFLTYFNYEAQQDKSGLPNDRFSAERPEGSISTLTIQRTEQRDSAMYRCASSLELGRFNEQYFGPGTRLTVT.

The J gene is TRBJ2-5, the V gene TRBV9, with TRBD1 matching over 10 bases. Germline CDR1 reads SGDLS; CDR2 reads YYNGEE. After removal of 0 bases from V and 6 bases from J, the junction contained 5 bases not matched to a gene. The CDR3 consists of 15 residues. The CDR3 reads CASSVAGTGAQTQYF. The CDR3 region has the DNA TGTGCCAGCAGCGTAGCCGGGACAGGGGCGCAGACCCAGTACTTC.

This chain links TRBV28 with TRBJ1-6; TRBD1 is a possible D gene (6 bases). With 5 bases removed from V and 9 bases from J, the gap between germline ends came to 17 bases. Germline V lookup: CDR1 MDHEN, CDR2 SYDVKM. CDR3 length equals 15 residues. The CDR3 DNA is TGTGCCAGCAGTCCCCACTTGCAAGGGGGTTCACCCCTCCACTTT. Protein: CASSPHLQGGSPLHF.

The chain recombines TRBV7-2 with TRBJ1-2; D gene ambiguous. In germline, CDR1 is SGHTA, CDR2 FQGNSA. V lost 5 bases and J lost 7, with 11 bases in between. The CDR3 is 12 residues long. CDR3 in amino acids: CASSPGVSGYTF. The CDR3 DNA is TGTGCCAGCAGCCCGGGAGTGAGTGGCTACACCTTC. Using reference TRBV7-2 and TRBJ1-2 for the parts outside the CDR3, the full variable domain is GAGVSQSPSNKVTEKGKDVELRCDPISGHTALYWYRQSLGQGLEFLIYFQGNSAPDKSGLPSDRFSAERTGGSVSTLTIQRTQQEDSAVYLCASSPGVSGYTFGSGTRLTVV.

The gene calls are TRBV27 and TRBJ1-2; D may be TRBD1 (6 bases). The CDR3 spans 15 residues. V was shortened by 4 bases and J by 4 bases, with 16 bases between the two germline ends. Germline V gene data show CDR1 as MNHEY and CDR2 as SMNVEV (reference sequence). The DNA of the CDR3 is TGTGCCAGCAGTTACAGGGCCCTAGAGGCCTATGGCTACACCTTC. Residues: CASSYRALEAYGYTF.

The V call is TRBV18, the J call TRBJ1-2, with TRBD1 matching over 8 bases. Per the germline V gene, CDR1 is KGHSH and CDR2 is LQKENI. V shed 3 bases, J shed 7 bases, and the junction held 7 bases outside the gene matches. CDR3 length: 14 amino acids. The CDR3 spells CASSPTGEYFGYTF. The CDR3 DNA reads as TGTGCCAGCTCACCGACAGGGGAATATTTTGGCTACACCTTC.

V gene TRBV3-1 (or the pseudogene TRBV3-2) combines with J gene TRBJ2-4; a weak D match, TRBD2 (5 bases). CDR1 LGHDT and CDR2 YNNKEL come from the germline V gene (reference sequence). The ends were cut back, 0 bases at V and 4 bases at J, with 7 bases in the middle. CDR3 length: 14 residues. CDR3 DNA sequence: TGTGCCAGCAGCCAAGATCGAGGGAAAAACATTCAGTACTTC. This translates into CASSQDRGKNIQYF.

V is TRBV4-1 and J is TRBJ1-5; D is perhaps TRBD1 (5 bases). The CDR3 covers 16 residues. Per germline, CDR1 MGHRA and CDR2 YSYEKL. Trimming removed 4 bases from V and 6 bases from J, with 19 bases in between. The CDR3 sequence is CASSPRGGLMVQPQHF. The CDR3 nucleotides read TGCGCCAGCAGCCCGCGGGGCGGGTTAATGGTTCAGCCCCAGCATTTT.

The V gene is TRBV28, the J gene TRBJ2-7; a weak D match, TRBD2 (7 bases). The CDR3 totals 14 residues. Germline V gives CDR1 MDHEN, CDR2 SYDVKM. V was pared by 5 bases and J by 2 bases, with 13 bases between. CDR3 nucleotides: TGTGCCAGCAGTCTCGGGGGGCCCACCTACGAGCAGTACTTC. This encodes CASSLGGPTYEQYF.

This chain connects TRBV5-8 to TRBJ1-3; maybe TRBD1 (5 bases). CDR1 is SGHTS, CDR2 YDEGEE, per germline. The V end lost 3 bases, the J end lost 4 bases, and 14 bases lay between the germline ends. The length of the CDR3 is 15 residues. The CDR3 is CASSSDGGGGNTIYF. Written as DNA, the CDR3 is TGTGCCAGCAGCTCGGACGGGGGAGGAGGAAACACCATATATTTT.

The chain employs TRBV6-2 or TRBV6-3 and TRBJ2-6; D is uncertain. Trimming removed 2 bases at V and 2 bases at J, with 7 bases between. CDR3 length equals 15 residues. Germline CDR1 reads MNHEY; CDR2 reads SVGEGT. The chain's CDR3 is CASSYGGAGANVLTF. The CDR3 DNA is TGTGCCAGCAGTTACGGCGGTGCTGGGGCCAACGTCCTGACTTTC.

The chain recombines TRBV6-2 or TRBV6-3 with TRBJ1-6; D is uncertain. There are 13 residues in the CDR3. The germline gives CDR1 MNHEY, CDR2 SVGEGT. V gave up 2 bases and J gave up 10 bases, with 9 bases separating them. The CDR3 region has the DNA TGTGCCAGCAGTTACCCCCGCGGGTCACCCCTCCACTTT. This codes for CASSYPRGSPLHF.

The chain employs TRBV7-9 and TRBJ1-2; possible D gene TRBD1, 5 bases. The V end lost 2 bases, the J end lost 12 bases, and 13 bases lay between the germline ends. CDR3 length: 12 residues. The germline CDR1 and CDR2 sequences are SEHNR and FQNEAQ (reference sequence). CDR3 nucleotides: TGTGCCAGCAGCTTATATCAGGGTATACACACCTTC. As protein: CASSLYQGIHTF.